This entry describes one T cell receptor beta chain. The data stem from a study of T cells in localized non-small cell lung cancer. Sequenced by immunoSEQ multiplex PCR; TCRdb stores in-frame clones only, minus some. The repertoire holds tens of thousands of clones, 70% to 90% seen once, with roughly a fifth in the top ten. The CDR3 covers 19 residues. This receptor was obtained from a man aged 40-75 years with stage I squamous cell lung carcinoma. The sample here was peripheral blood, taken before any cancer treatment. The chain couples TRBV21-1 to TRBJ1-5. TRBV21-1 is deemed a pseudogene. The chain's CDR3 is CASSKAQGGCGYSNQPQHF. For the CDR3, the DNA is TGTGCCAGCAGCAAAGCCCAGGGCGGCTGCGGGTATAGCAATCAGCCCCAGCATTTT.